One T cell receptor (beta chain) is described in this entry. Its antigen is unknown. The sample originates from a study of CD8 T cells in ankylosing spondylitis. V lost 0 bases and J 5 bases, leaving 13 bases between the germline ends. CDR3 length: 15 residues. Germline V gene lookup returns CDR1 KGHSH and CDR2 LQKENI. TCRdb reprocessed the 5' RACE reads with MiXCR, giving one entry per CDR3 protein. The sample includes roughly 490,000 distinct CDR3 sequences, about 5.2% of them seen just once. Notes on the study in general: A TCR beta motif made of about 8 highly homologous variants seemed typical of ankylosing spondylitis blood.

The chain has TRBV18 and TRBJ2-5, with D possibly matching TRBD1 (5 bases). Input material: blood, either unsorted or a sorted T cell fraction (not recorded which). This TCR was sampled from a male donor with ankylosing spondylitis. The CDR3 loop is CASSPPQAPYETQYF. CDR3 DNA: TGTGCCAGCTCACCACCACAGGCCCCTTACGAGACCCAGTACTTC.